This T cell receptor beta chain was observed in a study of T cells in women clearing cervical HPV infection (dated by TCRdb to between 2017 and 2018). As for the study more broadly: Cases were about two dozen women with histologically confirmed HPV16-related CIN3 or worse, including a couple of invasive cancers. A median age of almost 35 years was observed in cases versus approximately 40 in controls, and no significant differences in baseline characteristics were found. The parent cohort enrolled roughly 10,000 women aged 18 or older in Guanacaste, Costa Rica, during about 1993 to 1995 and followed them for less than 8 years. Blood from cases was collected at the visit at which the lesion was first identified, whereas blood from controls was collected once infection was no longer detected. As quality controls, five blinded duplicates were added to each group, bringing the total to 60 or so samples made up of some 50 participants and about ten replicates. An exploratory proof-of-principle case-control study, nested within the Guanacaste HPV Natural History Study in Costa Rica, was conducted to compare TCR repertoires across cervical HPV16 outcomes. The controls were around 26 women whose single incident HPV16 infection cleared within 12 months with no development of precancer or cancer. Because only a few women had HLA typing data, the possibility that HLA type acted as a confounder could not be ruled out. Cases and controls were matched on year of sample collection and on age within five years. For cases, a median interval of approximately 140 days, with an interquartile range of 90 to 200 days, was observed between lesion detection and blood sampling.

Every participant had a single incident cervical HPV16 infection, and women with prevalent HPV16 infections were excluded. Cervical HPV DNA was detected by MY09/MY11 PCR, and genotyping was performed by dot-blot hybridization. Roughly 15 mL of heparinized blood were centrifuged, and the buffy coat was aliquoted, frozen at -30°C, then stored at -80°C. QIAGEN kits were used to extract genomic DNA from the buffy coat specimens. A remark on this clone: Which antigen it targets is not known. The sequenced fragment ends 3 residues before the CDR3 boundary, so the rest is inferred from the germline J gene.

The germline V gene supplies CDR1 MRHNA and CDR2 SNTAGT. The CDR3 goes from the cysteine to the phenylalanine over 15 residues. The DNA covers only part of the CDR3, 36 bases in frame from base 1. V is cut back by 4 bases and J by 3 bases, with 9 bases in the junction unmatched. TCR beta CDR3 regions were amplified by multiplex PCR using the immunoSEQ assay from an average of approximately 1,200 ng genomic DNA per sample. To correct primer bias, the assay used a complete synthetic TCR repertoire to set an amplification baseline. Amplicons were sequenced on the Illumina platform. The authors' pipeline ran thus. Error correction of the sequences involved clustering with frequency ratios plus a modified nearest-neighbor algorithm, after which the sequences were analyzed in the immunoSEQ Analyzer using IMGT gene definitions. At each rarefaction depth, TCR richness and evenness were averaged across 20 rarefaction repeats, and any sample with fewer sequences than the depth was left out. Relative abundances of V, D and J genes were compared between groups using Wilcoxon rank sum tests, with FDR correction applied. In the blinded duplicates, the intraclass correlation was roughly 96% for TCR richness and averaged approximately 82% across 66 gene segments. Imported from immuneACCESS, the table was reduced by TCRdb to in-frame sequences with V and J called. These copies leave out some clones; in studies compared against another copy, an unresolved V gene accounts for under half, and the cause of the remainder is not known. V, J and clone size are those of that table, while D and trimming were read from the DNA. In this sample's table one finds under 40,000 clones. The ten top clones hold around 4% of the sample.

Results and caveats for the whole study, not just this receptor: TRBV6-7 relative abundance was lower in cases than in controls (around 0.11% versus 0.16%; Bonferroni P = 0.0008). Significantly higher TCR repertoire richness was observed in CIN3+ cases than in controls across sequencing depths, whereas no difference in evenness was found. Because the number of T cells in each sample was unknown, differences in richness could reflect differing T-cell content rather than repertoire biology. Whether associations preceded infection or resulted from infection could not be shown with the cross-sectional design, and effector/memory subsets and HPV-specific T cells were not isolated. By combining richness with V gene abundances, random forest classifiers separated cases from controls with an estimated AUC of about 0.82.

The receptor was isolated from a woman between 18 and 70 years old with a cervical HPV16 infection that either progressed to CIN3+ or cleared (not recorded which). The sequenced sample consisted of blood buffy coat. This sequence uses TRBV6-4 and TRBJ2-7, with TRBD1 identical over 7 junction bases. The part of the CDR3 DNA that was read is TGTGCCAGCAGTGGGGACAGCCGGCCCCTCTACGAG. Its translation is CASSGDSRPLYE. The full CDR3 reads CASSGDSRPLYEQYF.